This TCR beta chain was profiled in a study of cytomegalovirus exposure and HLA in healthy donors. This clone was seen more than once but under ten times. What it recognizes is unknown. Study-wide results and caveats: Some public TCRs appeared in many individuals, while most sequences were rare. Reports showed the classifier diagnosing cytomegalovirus status with high specificity and sensitivity.

Germline CDR1 LNHDA, CDR2 SQIVND (reference sequence). V dropped 9 bases and J dropped 5; count of bases not matched to a gene: 10. CDR3 length: 15 amino acids. The PCR employed 60 Vbeta primers together with 13 Jbeta primers. Clones were sequenced by immunoSEQ multiplex PCR, and TCRdb holds only the in-frame ones, with some missing. The table lists 100,000 to 150,000 clones, around 78% of them singletons. Sequencing used PBMCs. The source is a woman between 35 and 50 years old in good health and CMV-seronegative. The chain has TRBV19 and TRBJ1-6, with 7 bases aligning to TRBD1. The CDR3 sequence is CASCSRGLNNSPLHF. The CDR3, as DNA: TGTGCCAGCTGCTCGAGGGGGCTCAATAATTCACCCCTCCACTTT.